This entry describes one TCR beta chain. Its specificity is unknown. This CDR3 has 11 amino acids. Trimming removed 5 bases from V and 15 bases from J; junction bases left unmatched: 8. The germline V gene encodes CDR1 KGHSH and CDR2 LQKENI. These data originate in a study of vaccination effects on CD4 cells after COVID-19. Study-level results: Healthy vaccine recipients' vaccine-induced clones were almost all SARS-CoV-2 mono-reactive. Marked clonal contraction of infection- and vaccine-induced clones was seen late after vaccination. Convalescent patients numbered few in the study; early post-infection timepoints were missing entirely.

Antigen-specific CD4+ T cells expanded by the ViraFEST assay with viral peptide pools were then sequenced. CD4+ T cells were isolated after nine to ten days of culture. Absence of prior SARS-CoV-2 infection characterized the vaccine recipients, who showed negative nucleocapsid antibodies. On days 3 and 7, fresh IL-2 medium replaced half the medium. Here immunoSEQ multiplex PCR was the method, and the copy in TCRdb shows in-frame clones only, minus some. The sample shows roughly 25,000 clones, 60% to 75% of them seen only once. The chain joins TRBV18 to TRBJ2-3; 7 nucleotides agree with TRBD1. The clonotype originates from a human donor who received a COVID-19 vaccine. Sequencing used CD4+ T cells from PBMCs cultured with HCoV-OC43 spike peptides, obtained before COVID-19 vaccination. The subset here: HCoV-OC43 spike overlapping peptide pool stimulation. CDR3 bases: TGTGCCAGCTCATTACAGGGGATGGTATATTTT. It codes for CASSLQGMVYF.